This paragraph covers one TCR beta chain sequence. The data stem from a study of blood T cell repertoires in COVID-19. V shed 0 bases, J shed 2 bases, and the junction held 6 bases outside the gene matches. Germline V CDR1 and CDR2: SEHNR, FQNEAQ (reference sequence). CDR3 length: 17 residues. This table comes from immunoSEQ multiplex PCR, and its TCRdb copy is limited to in-frame clones, with some not included. The table lists under 550,000 clones, roughly 90% of them singletons, with 0.8% to 0.85% in the top ten. The sequence was obtained from a man aged 18 to 35 with COVID-19, enrolled during active disease. The V and J genes are TRBV7-9 and TRBJ1-5, with 8 bases that match TRBD1. Specimen: peripheral blood. CDR3 bases: TGTGCCAGCAGCTTAGCCCAGGGGGCGCAGGGCAATCAGCCCCAGCATTTT. Amino acids: CASSLAQGAQGNQPQHF.